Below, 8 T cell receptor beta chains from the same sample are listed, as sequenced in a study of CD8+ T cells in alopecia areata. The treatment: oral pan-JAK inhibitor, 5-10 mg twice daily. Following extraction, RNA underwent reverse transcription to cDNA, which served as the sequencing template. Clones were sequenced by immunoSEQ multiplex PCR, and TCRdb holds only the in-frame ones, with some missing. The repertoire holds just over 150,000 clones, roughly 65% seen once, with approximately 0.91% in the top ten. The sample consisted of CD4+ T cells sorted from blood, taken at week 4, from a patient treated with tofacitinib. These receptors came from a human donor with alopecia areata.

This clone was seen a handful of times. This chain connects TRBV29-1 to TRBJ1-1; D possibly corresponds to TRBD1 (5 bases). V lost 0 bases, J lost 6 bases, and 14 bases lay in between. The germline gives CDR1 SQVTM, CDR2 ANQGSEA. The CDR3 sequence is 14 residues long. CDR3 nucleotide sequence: TGCAGCGTTGAAGATTTGGGCAGGGATCCTGAAGCTTTCTTT. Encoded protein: CSVEDLGRDPEAFF.

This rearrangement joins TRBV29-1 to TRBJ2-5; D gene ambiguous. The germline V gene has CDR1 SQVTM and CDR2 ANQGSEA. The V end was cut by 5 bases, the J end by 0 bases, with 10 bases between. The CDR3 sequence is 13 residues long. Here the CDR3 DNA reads TGCAGCGTTCGTGACGGATACCAAGAGACCCAGTACTTC. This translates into CSVRDGYQETQYF.

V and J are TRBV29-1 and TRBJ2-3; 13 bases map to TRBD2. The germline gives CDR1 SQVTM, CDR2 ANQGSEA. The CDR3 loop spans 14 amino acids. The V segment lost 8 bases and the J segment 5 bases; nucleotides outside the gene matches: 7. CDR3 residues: CSHGLAGVLDTQYF. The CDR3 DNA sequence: TGCAGCCACGGACTAGCGGGGGTCCTAGATACGCAGTATTTT.

CDR3 in DNA: TGTGCCAGCACGCGGGCAGGGGGCGAGGGGGAGCTGTTTTTT. Its protein is CASTRAGGEGELFF. V usage is TRBV6-5 and J usage is TRBJ2-2; TRBD1 agrees at 8 bases. Looked up from germline, CDR1 is MNHEY and CDR2 is SVGAGI. This CDR3 region has 14 residues. V was pared by 7 bases and J by 8 bases, with 9 bases of the junction left unmatched.

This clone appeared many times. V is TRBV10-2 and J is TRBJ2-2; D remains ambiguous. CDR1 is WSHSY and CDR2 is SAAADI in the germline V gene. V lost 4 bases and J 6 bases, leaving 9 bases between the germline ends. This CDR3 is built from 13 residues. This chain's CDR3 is CASSGTSPGELFF. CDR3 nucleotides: TGCGCCAGCAGTGGAACATCCCCCGGGGAGCTGTTTTTT.

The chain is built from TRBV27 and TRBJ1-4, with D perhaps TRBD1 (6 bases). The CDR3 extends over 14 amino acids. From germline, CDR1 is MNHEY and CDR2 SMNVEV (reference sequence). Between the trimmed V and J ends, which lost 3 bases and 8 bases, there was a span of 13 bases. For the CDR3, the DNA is TGTGCCAGCAGTTTCAGGGGTCGGCGAGAAAAACTGTTTTTT. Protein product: CASSFRGRREKLFF.

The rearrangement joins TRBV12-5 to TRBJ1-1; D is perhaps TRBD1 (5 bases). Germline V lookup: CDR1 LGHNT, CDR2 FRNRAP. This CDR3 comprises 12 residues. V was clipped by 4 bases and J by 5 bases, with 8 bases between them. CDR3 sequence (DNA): TGTGCTAGTGGTTGGGGGGGGACTGAAGCTTTCTTT. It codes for CASGWGGTEAFF.

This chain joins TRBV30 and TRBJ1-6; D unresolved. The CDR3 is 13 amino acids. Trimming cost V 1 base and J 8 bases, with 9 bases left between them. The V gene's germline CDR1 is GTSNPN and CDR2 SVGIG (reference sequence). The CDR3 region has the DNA TGTGCCTGGAGTGGTGGACTTGATTCACCCCTCCACTTT. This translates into CAWSGGLDSPLHF.